This TCR beta chain was sequenced during a study of T cell responses to AZD1222 COVID-19 vaccine. Study-level results: Reports indicate that nearly half of spike-specific TCRs are directed at unmutated variant regions. The study sampled repertoires only after the peak T cell response. Two doses of AZD1222 preceded a rise in Spike-specific TCR breadth and depth.

Assay used: immunoSEQ multiplex PCR; TCRdb lists only in-frame clones, some missing. The data contain under 200,000 clones, 88% of them singletons. About this clone: The antigen is not known.

The sequencing used peripheral blood, collected on day 0 of AZD1222 vaccination. The receptor comes from an adult in good health.

The CDR3 protein is CAWSPTAGQDTIYF. For the CDR3, the DNA is TGTGCCTGGAGTCCGACAGCCGGTCAAGACACCATATATTTT. This chain links TRBV30 with TRBJ1-3, with D perhaps TRBD1 (5 bases). In germline, CDR1 is GTSNPN, CDR2 SVGIG (reference sequence). The CDR3 is made up of 14 amino acids. Trimming removed 2 bases from V and 8 bases from J, with 16 bases in between.